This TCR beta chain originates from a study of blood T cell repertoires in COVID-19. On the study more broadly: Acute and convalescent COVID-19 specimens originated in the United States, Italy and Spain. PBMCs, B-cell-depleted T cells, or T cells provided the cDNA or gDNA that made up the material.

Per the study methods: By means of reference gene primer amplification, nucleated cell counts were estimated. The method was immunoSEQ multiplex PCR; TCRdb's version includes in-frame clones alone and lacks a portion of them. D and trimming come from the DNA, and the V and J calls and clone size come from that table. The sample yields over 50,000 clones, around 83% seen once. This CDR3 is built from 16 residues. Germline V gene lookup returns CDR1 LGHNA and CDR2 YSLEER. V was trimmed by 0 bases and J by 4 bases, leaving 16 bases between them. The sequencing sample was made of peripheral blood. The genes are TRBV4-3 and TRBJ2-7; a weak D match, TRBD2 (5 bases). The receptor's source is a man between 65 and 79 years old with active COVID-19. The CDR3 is CASSQEKTWSGYEQYF. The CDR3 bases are TGCGCCAGCAGCCAAGAAAAAACTTGGAGCGGTTACGAGCAGTACTTC.